This T cell receptor beta chain was recovered during a study of blood T cell repertoires in COVID-19. Whole-study context: Acute and convalescent COVID-19 specimens originated in the United States, Italy and Spain.

Produced via immunoSEQ multiplex PCR; TCRdb's table is partial and in-frame only. The sample consists of around 320,000 clones, about 90% of them appearing once. V lost 7 bases and J lost 5, with 12 bases in between. The CDR3 is 13 amino acids. Germline values: CDR1 MNHEY, CDR2 SVGAGI. Participant age was about 18 to 95 years, and participants resided in roughly 25 US areas. Each participant's cohort was designated according to participant-reported clinical history. This chain connects TRBV6-5 to TRBJ1-5; the D is unclear. The TCR originated in a woman between 18 and 30 years old with acute COVID-19. Source material: PBMCs or T cells enriched from blood (not recorded which). CDR3: CASIAAEHQPQHF. The CDR3 DNA reads as TGTGCCAGCATCGCGGCGGAGCATCAGCCCCAGCATTTT.